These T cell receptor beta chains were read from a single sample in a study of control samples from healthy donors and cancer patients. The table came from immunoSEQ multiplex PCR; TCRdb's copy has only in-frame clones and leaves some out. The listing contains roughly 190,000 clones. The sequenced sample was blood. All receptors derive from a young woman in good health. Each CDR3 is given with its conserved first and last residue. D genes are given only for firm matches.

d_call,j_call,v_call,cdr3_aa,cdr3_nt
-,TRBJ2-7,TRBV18,CASSLRGSNEQYF,TGTGCCAGCTCACTTAGGGGGTCTAACGAGCAGTACTTC
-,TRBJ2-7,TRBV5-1,CASSSGGPEDEQYF,TGCGCCAGCAGCTCCGGGGGACCTGAGGACGAGCAGTACTTC
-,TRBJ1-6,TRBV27,CASSLAGRDSPLHF,TGTGCCAGCAGTCTAGCAGGACGCGATTCACCCCTCCACTTT
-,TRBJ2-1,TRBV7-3,CASSLSSLGGEQFF,TGTGCCAGCAGCTTATCCAGCCTTGGCGGTGAGCAGTTCTTC
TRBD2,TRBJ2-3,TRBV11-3,CASSLEASGGNTDTQYF,TGTGCCAGCAGCTTAGAAGCTAGCGGGGGCAACACAGATACGCAGTATTTT
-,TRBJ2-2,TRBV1,CTSSQDQTSGGKHNTGELFF,TGCACCAGCAGCCAAGACCAGACTAGCGGGGGGAAGCATAACACCGGGGAGCTGTTTTTT
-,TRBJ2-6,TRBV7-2,CASSLAGANVLTF,TGTGCCAGCAGCTTAGCTGGGGCCAACGTCCTGACTTTC
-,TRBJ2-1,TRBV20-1,CSASEGLQPNEQFF,TGCAGTGCTAGTGAGGGACTCCAGCCCAATGAGCAGTTCTTC
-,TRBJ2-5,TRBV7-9,CASSLASVQETQYF,TGTGCCAGCAGCTTGGCTAGCGTCCAAGAGACCCAGTACTTC
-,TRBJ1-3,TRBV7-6,CASSLGPAGAGNTIYF,TGTGCCAGCAGCTTAGGGCCCGCAGGGGCTGGAAACACCATATATTTT
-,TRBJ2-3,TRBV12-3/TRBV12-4,CASSFANTQYF,TGTGCCAGCAGTTTCGCTAATACGCAGTATTTT
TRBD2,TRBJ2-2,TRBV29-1,CSVGTSEAGELFF,TGCAGCGTTGGGACTAGCGAGGCCGGGGAGCTGTTTTTT
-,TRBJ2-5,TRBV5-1,CASSLGDTSQETQYF,TGCGCCAGCAGCTTGGGGGACACCTCACAAGAGACCCAGTACTTC
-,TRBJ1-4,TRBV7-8,CASSLEWTAAFQNEKLFF,TGTGCCAGCAGCTTAGAGTGGACCGCTGCCTTCCAGAATGAAAAACTGTTTTTT
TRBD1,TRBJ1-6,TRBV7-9,CASSLQGAPLHF,TGTGCCAGCAGCTTACAGGGGGCTCCCCTCCACTTT
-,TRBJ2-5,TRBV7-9,CASSRLWAPQETQYF,TGTGCCAGCAGCCGACTATGGGCCCCACAAGAGACCCAGTACTTC
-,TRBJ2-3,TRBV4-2,CASSQVQGKDTQYF,TGTGCCAGCAGCCAAGTGCAGGGAAAGGATACGCAGTATTTT
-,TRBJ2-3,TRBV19,CASSRASASLSTDTQYF,TGTGCCAGTAGTAGGGCCTCCGCCTCGCTTAGCACAGATACGCAGTATTTT
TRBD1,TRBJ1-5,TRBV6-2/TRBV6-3,CASSTGGNQPQHF,TGTGCCAGCAGTACAGGGGGAAACCAGCCCCAGCATTTT
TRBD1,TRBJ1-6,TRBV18,CASSPSGGSRSYNSPLHF,TGTGCCAGCTCACCATCAGGGGGCTCCAGGTCCTATAATTCACCCCTCCACTTT
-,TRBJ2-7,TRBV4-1,CASSQAVLGVGSYEQYF,TGCGCCAGCAGCCAAGCTGTTTTGGGGGTAGGATCCTACGAGCAGTACTTC
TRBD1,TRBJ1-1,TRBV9,CASSDWGTGKAEAFF,TGTGCCAGCAGTGATTGGGGGACAGGGAAAGCTGAAGCTTTCTTT
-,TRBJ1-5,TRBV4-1,CASRRPGRNQPQHF,TGCGCCAGCAGACGTCCGGGACGCAATCAGCCCCAGCATTTT
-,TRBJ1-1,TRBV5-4,CASSLVREDKTEAFF,TGTGCCAGCAGCTTGGTAAGGGAGGACAAGACTGAAGCTTTCTTT
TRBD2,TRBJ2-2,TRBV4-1,CASSQDAGGNTGELFF,TGCGCCAGCAGCCAAGATGCGGGGGGAAACACCGGGGAGCTGTTTTTT
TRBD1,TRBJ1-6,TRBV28,CASSPRGHAYNSPLHF,TGTGCCAGCAGTCCGAGGGGGCACGCCTATAATTCACCCCTCCACTTT
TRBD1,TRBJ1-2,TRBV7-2,CASSRGQGSGYTF,TGTGCCAGCAGCCGAGGACAGGGAAGTGGCTACACCTTC
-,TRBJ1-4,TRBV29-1,CSVEITGLRGGKLFF,TGCAGCGTTGAGATCACGGGACTCCGAGGAGGAAAACTGTTTTTT
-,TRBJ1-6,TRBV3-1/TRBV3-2,CASSFGTANSPLHF,TGTGCCAGCAGCTTCGGGACGGCCAATTCACCCCTCCACTTT
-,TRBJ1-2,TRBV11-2,CASSLDLGGAVGYTF,TGTGCCAGCAGCTTAGATTTGGGGGGCGCGGTTGGCTACACCTTC
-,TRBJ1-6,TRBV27,CASSLTAYNSPLHF,TGTGCCAGCAGTTTGACAGCCTACAATTCACCCCTCCACTTT
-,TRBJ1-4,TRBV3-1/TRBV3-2,CASSQSGALTNEKLFF,TGTGCCAGCAGCCAAAGTGGGGCTTTAACTAATGAAAAACTGTTTTTT
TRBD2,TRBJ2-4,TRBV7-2,CASSLGRDIQYF,TGTGCCAGCAGCTTGGGGAGGGACATTCAGTACTTC
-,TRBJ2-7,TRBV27,CASSTPADLNYEQYF,TGTGCCAGCAGTACCCCGGCAGACCTTAACTACGAGCAGTACTTC
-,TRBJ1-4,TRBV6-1,CASSEMSGNEKLFF,TGTGCCAGCAGTGAAATGTCAGGCAATGAAAAACTGTTTTTT
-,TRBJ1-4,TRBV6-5,CASSYLPKNEKLFF,TGTGCCAGCAGTTACCTCCCAAAGAATGAAAAACTGTTTTTT
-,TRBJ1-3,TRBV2,CASSGQGALIISGNTIYF,TGTGCCAGCAGTGGCCAAGGGGCGTTGATAATCTCTGGAAACACCATATATTTT
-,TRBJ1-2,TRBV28,CASRGTIVYGYTF,TGTGCCAGCAGGGGGACAATCGTCTATGGCTACACCTTC